The 25 T cell receptor beta chains given below trace back to one sample, sequenced in a study of blood T cell repertoires in COVID-19. The method was immunoSEQ multiplex PCR; TCRdb's version includes in-frame clones alone and lacks a portion of them. The table has about 120,000 clones, 70% to 80% seen once; the top ten hold 7.9%. The sequenced sample was peripheral blood. These receptors originate from a human donor in a cohort sampled during active COVID-19.

The chain couples TRBV7-9 to TRBJ2-7; the D gene is possibly TRBD2 (5 bases). Germline lookup yields CDR1 SEHNR and CDR2 FQNEAQ (reference sequence). V lost 5 bases to trimming and J lost 1 base, with 15 bases between them. The CDR3 runs to 15 residues. DNA of the CDR3: TGTGCCAGCAGCCCCGGACTTTGGGGTTCCTACGAGCAGTACTTC. It translates to CASSPGLWGSYEQYF.

V usage is TRBV18 and J usage is TRBJ1-1; unclear D gene. Trimming removed 6 bases from V and 4 bases from J, with 18 bases in between. The CDR3 is made up of 15 amino acids. From germline, CDR1 is KGHSH and CDR2 LQKENI. The CDR3 spells CASSLGERTLTEAFF. The CDR3 DNA reads TGTGCCAGCTCTCTCGGGGAAAGAACACTCACTGAAGCTTTCTTT.

The chain links TRBV3-1 (or the pseudogene TRBV3-2) to TRBJ2-7, with D perhaps TRBD1 (6 bases). Trimming removed 6 bases from V and 3 bases from J, with 21 bases in between. The CDR3 is made up of 16 amino acids. Germline V gene lookup returns CDR1 LGHDT and CDR2 YNNKEL (reference sequence). CDR3 nucleotide sequence: TGTGCCAGCAGTTCTCTCCCTAGGGGCAGGGGCTACGAGCAGTACTTC. Residues: CASSSLPRGRGYEQYF.

The chain has TRBV13 and TRBJ1-4; D gene ambiguous. CDR1 is PRHDT, CDR2 FYEKMQ, per germline (reference sequence). The CDR3 contains 15 residues. With 5 bases removed from V and 3 bases from J, the gap between germline ends came to 13 bases. CDR3 loop: CASSLSGEANEKLFF. CDR3 DNA sequence: TGTGCCAGCAGCCTGTCCGGGGAGGCTAATGAAAAACTGTTTTTT.

The chain links TRBV3-1 (or the pseudogene TRBV3-2) to TRBJ2-7; 7 bases line up with TRBD2. Germline V lookup: CDR1 LGHDT, CDR2 YNNKEL (reference sequence). J gave up 2 bases and V 1 base, and 5 bases lay outside the gene matches. CDR3 length: 15 amino acids. The CDR3 DNA reads as TGTGCCAGCAGCCAAGTGGGGGGGTCCCCCTACGAGCAGTACTTC. It is translated as CASSQVGGSPYEQYF.

With respect to this clone: The sample holds other DNA sequences that translate to the same CDR3. The rearrangement uses TRBV5-4 and TRBJ2-7; 7 positions agree with TRBD1. Trimming cost V 0 bases and J 0 bases; bases outside gene matches: 3. The germline CDR1 and CDR2 sequences are SGHNT and YYREEE (reference sequence). The CDR3 runs 15 residues. The CDR3 is CASSLEAGGSYEQYF. The CDR3, as DNA: TGTGCCAGCAGCTTGGAGGCAGGGGGCTCCTACGAGCAGTACTTC.

This clone was recorded once. This rearrangement joins TRBV6-6 to TRBJ2-7; TRBD1 matches 9 bases. The ends lost 7 bases at V and 7 bases at J; junction bases unmatched: 8. The CDR3 runs 13 residues. The germline V gene encodes CDR1 MNHNY and CDR2 SVGAGI (reference sequence). The CDR3 loop is CASNRDRAREQYF. The CDR3 DNA is TGTGCCAGCAACCGGGACAGGGCTCGGGAGCAGTACTTC.

V gene TRBV5-1 combines with J gene TRBJ2-7; TRBD2 might be the D (6 bases). The length of the CDR3 is 15 residues. CDR1 and CDR2 from the germline V gene are SGHRS and YFSETQ. V was cut by 4 bases and J by 3 bases, with 17 bases left in between. The chain's CDR3 is CASSPALGTVYEQYF. CDR3 coding DNA: TGCGCCAGCAGCCCGGCACTCGGGACTGTCTACGAGCAGTACTTC.

The J gene is TRBJ2-4, the V gene TRBV10-3; 9 bases match TRBD1. The CDR3 has 15 amino acids. CDR1 is ENHRY, CDR2 SYGVKD, per germline. Trimming cost V 3 bases and J 7 bases; bases outside gene matches: 7. The CDR3 DNA reads TGTGCCATCAGTGATTTGGACAGGGGTATGAACATTCAGTACTTC. This sequence encodes CAISDLDRGMNIQYF.

The V and J genes are TRBV2 and TRBJ2-7, with a possible D match to TRBD2 (5 bases). The V gene's germline CDR1 is SNHLY and CDR2 FYNNEI. Trimming left V 10 bases short and J 7 bases short, with 11 bases between. The CDR3 sequence is 10 residues long. CDR3 in amino acids: CATRGIEQYF. CDR3 in DNA: TGTGCCACCCGGGGAATAGAGCAGTACTTC.

V usage is TRBV2 and J usage is TRBJ1-5; 7 positions agree with TRBD1. The CDR3 has 14 amino acids. Germline CDR1 and CDR2: SNHLY and FYNNEI. V shed 1 base and J 4 bases; nucleotides not matched to a gene: 1. The CDR3 coding sequence is TGTGCCAGCAGTGAAGGACAGGGTAATCAGCCCCAGCATTTT. It specifies CASSEGQGNQPQHF.

The rearrangement links TRBV27 to TRBJ2-7, with 9 bases lining up with TRBD1. CDR3 length: 14 amino acids. J gave up 6 bases and V 5 bases, and 8 bases lay outside the gene matches. Germline CDR1 is MNHEY and CDR2 is SMNVEV (reference sequence). The CDR3 nucleotides read TGTGCCAGCAGTCCGGGACAGGGTCATTCCGAGCAGTACTTC. This codes for CASSPGQGHSEQYF.

This clone was seen more than once but under ten times. The chain uses TRBV19 and TRBJ2-1; TRBD2 might be the D (6 bases). V was cut by 11 bases and J by 8 bases, with 16 bases left in between. The CDR3 loop spans 12 amino acids. Germline-derived CDR1 and CDR2 are LNHDA and SQIVND (reference sequence). DNA for the CDR3: TGTGCCGTCGTCGGAGGGGTCGATGAGCAGTTCTTC. Amino acid sequence: CAVVGGVDEQFF.

This clone was picked up a small number of times. The chain has TRBV7-9 and TRBJ2-7; tentative D call: TRBD2 (6 bases). The germline CDR1 and CDR2 sequences are SEHNR and FQNEAQ (reference sequence). V dropped 5 bases and J dropped 3 bases, with 11 bases sitting between them. CDR3 length: 13 amino acids. Here the CDR3 DNA reads TGTGCCAGCAGCGGTGGAGCGGGCTACGAGCAGTACTTC. This translates into CASSGGAGYEQYF.

This clone has only a few counts. V usage is TRBV5-4 and J usage is TRBJ1-1; D remains unclear. The V end lost 0 bases, the J end lost 4 bases, and 7 bases lay between the germline ends. The V gene's germline CDR1 is SGHNT and CDR2 YYREEE (reference sequence). The CDR3 extends over 13 amino acids. The CDR3 protein is CASSLGAPTEAFF. The CDR3 nucleotides read TGTGCCAGCAGCTTGGGGGCCCCCACTGAAGCTTTCTTT.

This chain uses TRBV19 with TRBJ2-1; the match to TRBD1 covers 8 bases. The germline CDR1 and CDR2 sequences are LNHDA and SQIVND (reference sequence). CDR3 length: 14 amino acids. Germline trimming cut 5 bases from V and 4 bases from J; bases unmatched to any gene: 4. DNA of the CDR3: TGTGCCAGTAGTCCGACAGGGGTGTACAATGAGCAGTTCTTC. Protein: CASSPTGVYNEQFF.

This clone was counted many times. This chain links TRBV7-9 with TRBJ1-6; D is possibly TRBD1 (5 bases). Trimming left V 4 bases short and J 1 base short, with 20 bases between. Germline CDR1 SEHNR, CDR2 FQNEAQ (reference sequence). CDR3 length: 19 amino acids. The CDR3 coding sequence is TGTGCCAGCAGCTCCAGGGCCTCTTCGTCTAAGTCCTATAATTCACCCCTCCACTTT. Its translation: CASSSRASSSKSYNSPLHF.

The chain recombines TRBV2 with TRBJ1-5, with 9 bases matching TRBD1. The CDR3 loop spans 13 amino acids. The junction had 2 bases not matched to a gene; V was cut back by 5 bases and J by 6 bases. Germline values: CDR1 SNHLY, CDR2 FYNNEI. CDR3 region: CASSLTGGQPQHF. The CDR3 DNA follows: TGTGCCAGCAGTTTGACAGGGGGTCAGCCCCAGCATTTT.

The gene calls are TRBV11-1 and TRBJ2-5, with 10 bases that match TRBD2. With 3 bases clipped from V and 3 bases from J, the junction kept 1 base outside the gene matches. This CDR3 has 14 amino acids. From germline, CDR1 is SGHAT and CDR2 FQDESV (reference sequence). The CDR3 loop is CASSFLAGEETQYF. The DNA of the CDR3 is TGTGCCAGCAGCTTCCTAGCGGGGGAAGAGACCCAGTACTTC.

This clone was seen a few times. The genes are TRBV6-5 and TRBJ1-1; D call uncertain. Germline V gene data show CDR1 as MNHEY and CDR2 as SVGAGI. Trimming pared 6 bases from V and 4 bases from J, leaving 12 bases between. The CDR3 has 13 residues. CDR3 sequence reads: CASSRGIGTEAFF. In DNA form, the CDR3 reads TGTGCCAGCAGCCGGGGTATCGGCACTGAAGCTTTCTTT.

This chain joins TRBV7-9 and TRBJ2-1; D uncertain. There are 13 residues in the CDR3. Germline CDR1 SEHNR, CDR2 FQNEAQ (reference sequence). V gave up 1 base and J gave up 5 bases, with 6 bases separating them. The CDR3 region is CASSLGLNNEQFF. The CDR3 bases are TGTGCCAGCAGCTTAGGACTTAACAATGAGCAGTTCTTC.

This chain uses TRBV13 with TRBJ1-1; D possibly corresponds to TRBD1 (6 bases). V was shortened by 7 bases and J by 1 base, with 16 bases between the two germline ends. Germline V gene lookup returns CDR1 PRHDT and CDR2 FYEKMQ (reference sequence). This CDR3 spans 15 amino acids. The CDR3 bases are TGTGCCAGCACCCTACAAACAGGGTCGAACACTGAAGCTTTCTTT. Protein sequence: CASTLQTGSNTEAFF.

This clone was counted a few times. This rearrangement joins TRBV6-2 or TRBV6-3 to TRBJ2-7; tentative D call: TRBD1 (8 bases). Germline CDR1 is MNHEY and CDR2 is SVGEGT. The length of the CDR3 is 16 residues. Trimming left V 2 bases short and J 4 bases short, with 18 bases between. The CDR3 nucleotides read TGTGCCAGCAGTTACGTGCCTAACAGGGGGGGGTACGAGCAGTACTTC. Translating gives CASSYVPNRGGYEQYF.

The V gene is TRBV5-6, the J gene TRBJ2-5, with 15 bases fitting TRBD2. Germline assignment: CDR1 SGHDT and CDR2 YYEEEE. CDR3 length: 15 amino acids. Trimming removed 4 bases from V and 7 bases from J; junction bases left unmatched: 5. The CDR3 loop reads CASSPGLAGGGTQYF. The CDR3 nucleotides are TGTGCCAGCAGCCCGGGACTAGCGGGAGGCGGGACCCAGTACTTC.

Comments on this clone: Compared with germline, one end of the junction differs, possibly owing to a read error. This chain links TRBV30 with TRBJ2-7, with 11 bases fitting TRBD2. The CDR3 is made up of 13 amino acids. Germline V lookup: CDR1 GTSNPN, CDR2 SVGIG (reference sequence). Written as DNA, the CDR3 is TGTGCCTGGAGTAGGGGGACTAGCGGCGAGCAGCACTTC. As protein: CAWSRGTSGEQHF.